This T cell receptor (beta chain) was documented in a study of CD8+CD57+ T cells in acquired aplastic anemia. Turning to the study itself: Yields of DNA that came from sorted CD4+ and CD8+ cells averaged about 3.4 ug.

Germline lookup yields CDR1 LNHNV and CDR2 YYDKDF (reference sequence). The CDR3 is made up of 14 amino acids. Deletions cut 3 bases from V and 8 bases from J, with 14 bases between. For CDR3 and TCR beta VDJ profiling, genomic DNA was the template used. MiXCR, applied by TCRdb to the reads, yields one record per CDR3 protein. The sample comprises approximately 160,000 distinct CDR3 sequences, more than 45% of which are singletons, and 3.2% rests with the top ten. Previously, flow cytometry had revealed CD8+CD57+ cell expansion in the patients chosen for sequencing. The study sampled blood from patients who had received no therapy.

Sample: sorted CD4+, CD8+, or CD8+CD57+ T cells (not recorded which) from PBMCs. This rearrangement joins TRBV15 to TRBJ1-3; D perhaps matches TRBD1 (6 bases). The sequence was collected from a human donor with aplastic anemia. The CDR3: CATSSKQGVDTIYF. The CDR3, as DNA: TGTGCCACCAGCAGCAAACAGGGTGTGGACACCATATATTTT.